The 23 T cell receptor beta chains reported below all come from one sample, sequenced in a study of vaccination and CD4 T cells after COVID-19 (dated by TCRdb to 2021 to 2024). Library construction relied on PCR. Instrument used: Illumina iSeq 100. TCRdb cleaned the public reads at Q25 with fastp, built clones with MiXCR and kept in-frame beta chains. Records with the same CDR3 protein are collapsed into one entry carrying the most frequent genes and DNA. Here the sample has some 25,000 distinct CDR3 sequences; under 65% occur a single time. The ten largest clones capture more than 1% of the sample. The sample here was CD4+ T cells from blood, taken before SARS-CoV-2 vaccination. Source of these receptors: a human donor who had recovered from COVID-19.

There are a few counts of this clonotype. V is TRBV7-3 and J is TRBJ2-5; perhaps TRBD2 as D (5 bases). The length of the CDR3 is 15 residues. Germline V gene lookup returns CDR1 SGHTA and CDR2 FQGTGA. The V and J ends lost 7 bases and 5 bases respectively, with 20 bases between them. In DNA, the CDR3 is TGTGCCAGCACCGAAGGTGGTCTGAGGGAGGAGACCCAGTACTTC. Translated, it gives CASTEGGLREETQYF.

The chain uses TRBV10-2 and TRBJ1-5; D gene unclear. The CDR3 sequence is 14 residues long. Germline CDR1 and CDR2: WSHSY and SAAADI. The V end lost 4 bases, the J end lost 4 bases, and 11 bases lay between the germline ends. The CDR3 is CASSAGGRNQPQHF. DNA of the CDR3: TGCGCCAGCAGTGCGGGAGGAAGAAATCAGCCCCAGCATTTT.

This chain joins TRBV6-4 and TRBJ2-7; D is ambiguous. CDR1 is MRHNA, CDR2 SNTAGT, per germline. The CDR3 extends over 15 amino acids. V lost 7 bases and J lost 1, with 17 bases in between. CDR3 residues: CASNPALGSSYEQYF. The CDR3 coding sequence is TGTGCCAGCAACCCTGCGTTGGGGTCTTCCTACGAGCAGTACTTC.

The V call is TRBV4-1, the J call TRBJ2-7; 12 nucleotides line up with TRBD1. CDR3 length equals 14 residues. Germline loops: CDR1 MGHRA, CDR2 YSYEKL. The V segment lost 4 bases and the J segment 7 bases; nucleotides outside the gene matches: 5. DNA of the CDR3: TGCGCCAGCAGCCCCGGGACAGGGGGCCGGGAGCAGTACTTC. Protein: CASSPGTGGREQYF.

This rearrangement joins TRBV7-3 to TRBJ2-1; no clear D gene. Trimming took off 5 bases at V and 15 bases at J, with 20 bases between the two ends. The CDR3 spans 13 residues. In germline, CDR1 is SGHTA, CDR2 FQGTGA. The CDR3 region is CASSPTHSGAPFF. The DNA of the CDR3 is TGTGCCAGCAGCCCTACGCACTCGGGCGCGCCGTTCTTC.

This chain joins TRBV5-4 and TRBJ2-5; 8 bases fit TRBD2. CDR3 length equals 14 residues. CDR1 and CDR2 from the germline V gene are SGHNT and YYREEE (reference sequence). After removal of 1 base from V and 2 bases from J, the junction contained 1 base not matched to a gene. This CDR3 reads CASSLTSGQETQYF. The CDR3 DNA reads TGTGCCAGCAGCTTGACTAGCGGTCAAGAGACCCAGTACTTC.

The V gene is TRBV20-1, the J gene TRBJ2-3; D may be TRBD1 or TRBD2 (5 bases each). Germline CDR1 is DFQATT and CDR2 is SNEGSKA (reference sequence). The length of the CDR3 is 12 residues. The CDR3 sequence: CSEDGGGDTQYF. DNA of the CDR3: TGCAGCGAGGATGGGGGTGGGGATACGCAGTATTTT.

V and J are TRBV20-1 and TRBJ2-7, with 7 bases aligning to TRBD1. V dropped 1 base and J dropped 0; count of bases not matched to a gene: 6. Germline V gene lookup returns CDR1 DFQATT and CDR2 SNEGSKA (reference sequence). CDR3 size: 15 residues. The CDR3 DNA is TGCAGTGCTAGAGCTCAGACAGGGAGCTCCTACGAGCAGTACTTC. Translation: CSARAQTGSSYEQYF.

This chain joins TRBV28 and TRBJ1-2; maybe TRBD1 (5 bases). CDR3 length: 17 residues. Germline CDR1 is MDHEN and CDR2 is SYDVKM. With 6 bases removed from V and 7 bases from J, the gap between germline ends came to 27 bases. For the CDR3, the DNA is TGTGCCAGCAGCTTTGGGAACCTGGGGCAGGGAGGGCGTGGCTACACCTTC. Translated, it gives CASSFGNLGQGGRGYTF.

This chain connects TRBV6-2 or TRBV6-3 to TRBJ1-1; D call uncertain. With 5 bases removed from V and 3 bases from J, the gap between germline ends came to 19 bases. Looked up from germline, CDR1 is MNHEY and CDR2 is SVGEGT. The CDR3 has 16 amino acids. CDR3 in amino acids: CASSPDTPRFDTEAFF. DNA of the CDR3: TGTGCCAGCAGTCCAGACACCCCCCGCTTCGACACTGAAGCTTTCTTT.

This clonotype was counted between two and nine times. The V gene is TRBV5-4, the J gene TRBJ1-5, with D unresolved. The germline CDR1 and CDR2 sequences are SGHNT and YYREEE (reference sequence). Trimming cost V 0 bases and J 5 bases, with 12 bases left between them. The CDR3 length is 15 residues. CDR3: CASSLDGSRDQPQHF. CDR3 sequence (DNA): TGTGCCAGCAGCTTGGACGGGAGCCGGGATCAGCCCCAGCATTTT.

The V and J genes are TRBV25-1 and TRBJ2-5, with 9 bases fitting TRBD2. The CDR3 sequence is 15 residues long. Germline-derived CDR1 and CDR2 are MGHDK and SYGVNS. V was pared by 3 bases and J by 5 bases, with 7 bases of the junction left unmatched. Here the CDR3 DNA reads TGTGCCAGCAGTGACTTGGCGGGAGGGTTGGAGACCCAGTACTTC. Protein: CASSDLAGGLETQYF. The whole variable domain, filled in from reference TRBV25-1 and TRBJ2-5, reads EADIYQTPRYLVIGTGKKITLECSQTMGHDKMYWYQQDPGMELHLIHYSYGVNSTEKGDLSSESTVSRIRTEHFPLTLESARPSHTSQYLCASSDLAGGLETQYFGPGTRLLVL.

This chain links TRBV2 with TRBJ2-7; 10 bases are shared with TRBD2. The ends lost 6 bases at V and 6 bases at J; junction bases unmatched: 11. The CDR3 extends over 15 amino acids. The germline CDR1 and CDR2 sequences are SNHLY and FYNNEI. CDR3 coding DNA: TGTGCCAGCAGGTGGAGGGATTCTAGCGGGAGCGAGCAGTACTTC. Amino acids: CASRWRDSSGSEQYF.

The V call is TRBV11-2, the J call TRBJ1-2; D unresolved. This CDR3 is built from 16 residues. Trimming took off 2 bases at V and 0 bases at J, with 13 bases between the two ends. Germline V gives CDR1 SGHAT, CDR2 FQNNGV. DNA for the CDR3: TGTGCCAGCAGCTTAAACCCAGGTCCTACTAACTATGGCTACACCTTC. It yields the protein CASSLNPGPTNYGYTF.

This rearrangement joins TRBV7-2 to TRBJ1-1, with D possibly matching TRBD1 (6 bases). The CDR3 has 14 residues. CDR1 SGHTA and CDR2 FQGNSA come from the germline V gene. The V gene lost 4 bases and the J gene lost 2 bases, with 11 bases spanning the gap. The CDR3 coding sequence is TGTGCCAGCAGCTACCGAGGGGGAAACACTGAAGCTTTCTTT. This sequence encodes CASSYRGGNTEAFF.

The chain combines TRBV28 with TRBJ1-5; D possibly corresponds to TRBD1 (5 bases). V dropped 3 bases and J dropped 1 base, with 13 bases sitting between them. The CDR3 is 16 amino acids. Germline CDR1 MDHEN, CDR2 SYDVKM. CDR3 bases: TGTGCCAGCAGTTTCTGGGGCATGCGGAGCAATCAGCCCCAGCATTTT. Protein sequence: CASSFWGMRSNQPQHF.

The gene calls are TRBV6-1 and TRBJ2-3, with 12 bases matching TRBD2. Trimming cost V 2 bases and J 4 bases; bases outside gene matches: 1. CDR1 and CDR2 (germline): MNHNS, SASEGT. The CDR3 contains 15 residues. CDR3 sequence (DNA): TGTGCCAGCAGTGAACTAGCGGGAGGGCCAGATACGCAGTATTTT. Translating it yields CASSELAGGPDTQYF.

This clonotype was counted only a few times. This chain joins TRBV7-9 and TRBJ1-2; D remains unclear. The CDR3 length is 14 residues. The V end was cut by 5 bases, the J end by 4 bases, with 14 bases between. Germline lookup yields CDR1 SEHNR and CDR2 FQNEAQ (reference sequence). CDR3 in amino acids: CASSRDGWGYGYTF. The DNA for the CDR3 is TGTGCCAGCAGCCGAGATGGGTGGGGCTATGGCTACACCTTC.

This clonotype was recorded a few times. This chain uses TRBV20-1 with TRBJ1-5; weak D call: TRBD1 (5 bases). The CDR3 loop spans 14 amino acids. Trimming cost V 4 bases and J 4 bases, with 14 bases left between them. Germline V lookup: CDR1 DFQATT, CDR2 SNEGSKA (reference sequence). CDR3 residues: CSAISGRVNQPQHF. The CDR3 coding sequence is TGCAGTGCTATTTCAGGGAGGGTTAATCAGCCCCAGCATTTT.

This chain connects TRBV10-3 to TRBJ2-3; the D is unclear. The CDR3 sequence is 13 residues long. Trimming cost V 1 base and J 4 bases, with 6 bases left between them. The germline CDR1 and CDR2 sequences are ENHRY and SYGVKD. CDR3 protein: CAISEFRADTQYF. DNA of the CDR3: TGTGCCATCAGTGAGTTTAGAGCAGATACGCAGTATTTT.

The rearrangement joins TRBV6-1 to TRBJ2-7; 10 nucleotides line up with TRBD2. CDR1 is MNHNS and CDR2 is SASEGT in the germline V gene. The CDR3 totals 16 residues. Trimming at V came to 5 bases and at J to 4 bases, leaving 11 bases not matched to a gene. CDR3 in DNA: TGTGCCAGCAGTAAAGGCCCAGCGGGGGGGCATTACGAGCAGTACTTC. Translated: CASSKGPAGGHYEQYF.

This sequence joins TRBV18 and TRBJ2-7; D could derive from TRBD1 or TRBD2 (7 bases each). Trimming removed 3 bases at V and 2 bases at J, with 14 bases between. CDR1 and CDR2 (germline): KGHSH, LQKENI. CDR3 length: 15 amino acids. The CDR3 reads CASSPQGGGTYEQYF. Written as DNA, the CDR3 is TGTGCCAGCTCACCCCAGGGAGGGGGCACCTACGAGCAGTACTTC.

The gene calls are TRBV10-3 and TRBJ2-3; D is unclear. The germline CDR1 and CDR2 sequences are ENHRY and SYGVKD. The CDR3 totals 13 residues. V lost 0 bases to trimming and J lost 4 bases, with 5 bases between them. The CDR3 DNA sequence: TGTGCCATCAGTGAGTCTGAGTCAGATACGCAGTATTTT. Translating it yields CAISESESDTQYF.